This T cell receptor beta chain was recorded in a study of blood T cell repertoires in COVID-19. The assay was immunoSEQ multiplex PCR, and TCRdb's table has in-frame clones only and misses some. The sample shows around 58,000 clones, about 88% of them seen only once. In germline, CDR1 is SGDLS, CDR2 YYNGEE. V gave up 0 bases and J gave up 0 bases, with 13 bases separating them. The CDR3 totals 16 residues. Participant ages covered about 18 to 95 years across 24 US areas. Self-reported history from a screening survey and questionnaire set each donor's cohort. Input material: PBMCs or T cells enriched from blood (not recorded which). The V gene is TRBV9, the J gene TRBJ2-7, with D hard to call. The source is a woman aged 40 to 49 who had recovered from COVID-19. The CDR3 reads CASSVGGAGPSYEQYF. In DNA, the CDR3 is TGTGCCAGCAGCGTAGGAGGAGCCGGTCCCTCCTACGAGCAGTACTTC. Full variable domain (rest looked up from reference TRBV9 and TRBJ2-7): DSGVTQTPKHLITATGQRVTLRCSPRSGDLSVYWYQQSLDQGLQFLIQYYNGEERAKGNILERFSAQQFPDLHSELNLSSLELGDSALYFCASSVGGAGPSYEQYFGPGTRLTVT.